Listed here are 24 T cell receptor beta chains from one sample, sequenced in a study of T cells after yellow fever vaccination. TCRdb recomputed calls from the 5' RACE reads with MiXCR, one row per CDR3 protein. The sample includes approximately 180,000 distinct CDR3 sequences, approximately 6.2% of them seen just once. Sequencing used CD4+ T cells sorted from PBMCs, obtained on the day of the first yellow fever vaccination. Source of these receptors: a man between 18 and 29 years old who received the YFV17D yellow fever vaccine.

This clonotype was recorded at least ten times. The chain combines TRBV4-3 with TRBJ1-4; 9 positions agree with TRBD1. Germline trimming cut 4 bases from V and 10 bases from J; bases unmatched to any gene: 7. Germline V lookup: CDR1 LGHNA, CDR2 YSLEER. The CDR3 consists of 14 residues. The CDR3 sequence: CASSPRTGERKLFF. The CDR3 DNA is TGCGCCAGCAGCCCCCGGACAGGGGAGAGAAAACTGTTTTTT.

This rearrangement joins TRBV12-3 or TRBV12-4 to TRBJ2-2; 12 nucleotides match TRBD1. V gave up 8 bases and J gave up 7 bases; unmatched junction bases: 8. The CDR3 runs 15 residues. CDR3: CASRTGDRGLGELFF. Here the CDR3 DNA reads TGTGCCAGCCGCACAGGGGACAGGGGGCTCGGGGAGCTGTTTTTT.

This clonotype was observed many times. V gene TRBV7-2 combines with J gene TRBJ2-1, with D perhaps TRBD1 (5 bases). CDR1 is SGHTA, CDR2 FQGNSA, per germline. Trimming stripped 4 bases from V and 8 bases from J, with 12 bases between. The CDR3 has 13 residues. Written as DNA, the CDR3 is TGTGCCAGCAGCTCCCAGCCAGGGTATGAGCAGTTCTTC. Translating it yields CASSSQPGYEQFF.

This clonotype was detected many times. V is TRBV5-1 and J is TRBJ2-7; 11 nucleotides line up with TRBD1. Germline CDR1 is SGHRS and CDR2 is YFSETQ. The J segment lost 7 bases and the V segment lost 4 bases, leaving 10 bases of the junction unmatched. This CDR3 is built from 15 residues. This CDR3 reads CASSESGQGAEEQYF. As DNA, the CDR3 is TGCGCCAGCAGCGAGAGTGGACAGGGGGCGGAAGAGCAGTACTTC.

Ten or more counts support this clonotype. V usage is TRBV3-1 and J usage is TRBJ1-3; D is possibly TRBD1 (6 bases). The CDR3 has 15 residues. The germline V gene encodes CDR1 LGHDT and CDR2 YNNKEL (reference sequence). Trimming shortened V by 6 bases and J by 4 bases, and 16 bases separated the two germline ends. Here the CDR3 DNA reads TGTGCCAGCAGTGCATACAGGGACGGCGGAAACACCATATATTTT. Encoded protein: CASSAYRDGGNTIYF.

CDR3 nucleotides: TGTGCCAGCAGCCCTAGGATCACGGGGGCTTTCTTT. Translation gives CASSPRITGAFF. The chain uses TRBV7-9 and TRBJ1-1; D remains unclear. Trimming removed 5 bases from V and 11 bases from J, with 15 bases in between. Germline CDR1 SEHNR, CDR2 FQNEAQ (reference sequence). The CDR3 consists of 12 residues.

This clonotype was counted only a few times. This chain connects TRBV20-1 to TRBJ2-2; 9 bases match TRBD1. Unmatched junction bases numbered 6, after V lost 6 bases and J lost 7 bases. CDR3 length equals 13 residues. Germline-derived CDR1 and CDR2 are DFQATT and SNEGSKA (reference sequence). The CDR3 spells CSAYTGGSGELFF. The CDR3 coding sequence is TGCAGTGCCTATACAGGGGGCAGCGGGGAGCTGTTTTTT.

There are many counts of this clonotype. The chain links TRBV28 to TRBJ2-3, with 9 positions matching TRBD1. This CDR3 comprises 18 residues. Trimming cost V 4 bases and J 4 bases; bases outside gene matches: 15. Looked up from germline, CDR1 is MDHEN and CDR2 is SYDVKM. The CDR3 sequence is CASSSPGQGSPGADTQYF. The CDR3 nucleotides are TGTGCCAGCAGTTCTCCGGGACAGGGATCTCCGGGGGCAGATACGCAGTATTTT.

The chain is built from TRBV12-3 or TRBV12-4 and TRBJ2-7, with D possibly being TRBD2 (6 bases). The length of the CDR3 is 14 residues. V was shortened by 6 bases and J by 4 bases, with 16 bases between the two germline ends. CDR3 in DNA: TGTGCCAGCAGAAAGAGCGGCGGGGTGTACGAGCAGTACTTC. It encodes CASRKSGGVYEQYF.

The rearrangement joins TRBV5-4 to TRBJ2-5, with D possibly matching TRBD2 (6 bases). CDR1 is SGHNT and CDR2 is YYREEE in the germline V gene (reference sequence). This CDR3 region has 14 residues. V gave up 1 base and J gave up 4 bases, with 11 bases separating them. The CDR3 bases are TGTGCCAGCAGCTTGTGGCAGGGACTAGAGACCCAGTACTTC. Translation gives CASSLWQGLETQYF.

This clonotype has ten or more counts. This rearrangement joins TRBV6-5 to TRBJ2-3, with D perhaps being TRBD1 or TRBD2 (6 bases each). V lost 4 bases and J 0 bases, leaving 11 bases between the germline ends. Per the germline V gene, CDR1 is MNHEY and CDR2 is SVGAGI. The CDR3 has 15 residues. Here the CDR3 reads CASSSRGQSTDTQYF. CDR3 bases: TGTGCCAGCAGTTCCCGGGGGCAAAGCACAGATACGCAGTATTTT.

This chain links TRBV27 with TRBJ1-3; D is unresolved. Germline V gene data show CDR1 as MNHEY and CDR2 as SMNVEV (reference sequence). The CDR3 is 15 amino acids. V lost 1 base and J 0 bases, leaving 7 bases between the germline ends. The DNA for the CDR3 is TGTGCCAGCAGTTTATTTCCGGCCTCTGGAAACACCATATATTTT. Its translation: CASSLFPASGNTIYF.

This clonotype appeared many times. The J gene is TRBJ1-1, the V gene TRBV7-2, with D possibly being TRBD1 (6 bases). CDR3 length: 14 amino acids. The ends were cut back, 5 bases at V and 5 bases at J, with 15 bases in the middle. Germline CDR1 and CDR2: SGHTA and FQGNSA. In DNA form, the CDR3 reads TGTGCCAGCAGCAGCCTTGACGGGACAACTGAAGCTTTCTTT. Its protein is CASSSLDGTTEAFF.

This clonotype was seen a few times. CDR3 protein: CASGSSGTYEQYF. The CDR3 nucleotides read TGTGCTAGTGGTTCATCCGGAACCTACGAGCAGTACTTC. J is TRBJ2-7 and V is TRBV12-5; D is unresolved. Germline CDR1 is LGHNT and CDR2 is FRNRAP. V lost 4 bases to trimming and J lost 2 bases, with 9 bases between them. The CDR3 runs to 13 residues.

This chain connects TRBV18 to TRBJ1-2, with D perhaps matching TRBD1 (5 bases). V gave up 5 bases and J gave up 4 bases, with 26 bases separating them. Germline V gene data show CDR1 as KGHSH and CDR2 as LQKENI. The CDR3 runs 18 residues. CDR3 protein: CASSSRGGARGRGYGYTF. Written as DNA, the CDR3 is TGTGCCAGCTCATCCCGTGGAGGGGCTAGAGGGCGAGGCTATGGCTACACCTTC.

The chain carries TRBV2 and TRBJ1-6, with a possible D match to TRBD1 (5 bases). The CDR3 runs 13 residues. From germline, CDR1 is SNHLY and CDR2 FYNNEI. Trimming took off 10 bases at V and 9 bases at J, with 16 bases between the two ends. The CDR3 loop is CATITGDRSPLHF. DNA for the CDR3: TGTGCCACCATCACGGGGGACCGTTCACCCCTCCACTTT.

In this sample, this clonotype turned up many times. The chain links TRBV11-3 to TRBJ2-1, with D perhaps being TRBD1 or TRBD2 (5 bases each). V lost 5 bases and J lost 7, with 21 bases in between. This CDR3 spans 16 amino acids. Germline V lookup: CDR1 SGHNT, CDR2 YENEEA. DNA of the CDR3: TGTGCCAGCAGCATTGGGGACGGCTCAGTGGGGAATGAGCAGTTCTTC. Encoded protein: CASSIGDGSVGNEQFF.

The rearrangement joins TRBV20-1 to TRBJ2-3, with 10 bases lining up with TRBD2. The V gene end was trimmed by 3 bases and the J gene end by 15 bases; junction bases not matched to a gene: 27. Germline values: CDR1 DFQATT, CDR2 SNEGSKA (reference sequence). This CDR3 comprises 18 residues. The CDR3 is CSARDLLPGLAGADTPYF. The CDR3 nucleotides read TGCAGTGCTAGGGATCTTCTCCCCGGGCTAGCGGGGGCAGATACGCCCTATTTT.

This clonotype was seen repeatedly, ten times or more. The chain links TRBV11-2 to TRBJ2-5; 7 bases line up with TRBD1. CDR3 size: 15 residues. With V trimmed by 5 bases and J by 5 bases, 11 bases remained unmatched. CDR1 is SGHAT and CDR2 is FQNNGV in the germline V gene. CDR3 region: CASSLSRQGIETQYF. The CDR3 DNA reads TGTGCCAGCAGCCTATCGCGACAGGGCATCGAGACCCAGTACTTC.

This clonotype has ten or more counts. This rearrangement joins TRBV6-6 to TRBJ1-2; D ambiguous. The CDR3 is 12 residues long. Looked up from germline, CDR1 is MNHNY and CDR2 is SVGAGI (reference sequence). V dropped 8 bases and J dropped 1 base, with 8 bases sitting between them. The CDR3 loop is CASLTFNYGYTF. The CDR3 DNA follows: TGTGCCAGCTTGACTTTTAACTATGGCTACACCTTC.

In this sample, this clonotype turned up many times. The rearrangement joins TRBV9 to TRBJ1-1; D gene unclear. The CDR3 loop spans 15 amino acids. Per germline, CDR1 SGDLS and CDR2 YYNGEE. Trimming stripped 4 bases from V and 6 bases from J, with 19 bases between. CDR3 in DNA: TGTGCCAGCAGCCCACTCGGGGTCATGGCCTCTGAAGCTTTCTTT. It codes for CASSPLGVMASEAFF. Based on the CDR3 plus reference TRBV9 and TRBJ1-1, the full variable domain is DSGVTQTPKHLITATGQRVTLRCSPRSGDLSVYWYQQSLDQGLQFLIQYYNGEERAKGNILERFSAQQFPDLHSELNLSSLELGDSALYFCASSPLGVMASEAFFGQGTRLTVV.

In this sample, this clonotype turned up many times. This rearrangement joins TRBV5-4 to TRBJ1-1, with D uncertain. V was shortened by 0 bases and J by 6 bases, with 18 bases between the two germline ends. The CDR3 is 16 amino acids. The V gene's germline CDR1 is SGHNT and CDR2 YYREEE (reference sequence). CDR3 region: CASSLAPTVLNPEAFF. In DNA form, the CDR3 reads TGTGCCAGCAGCTTGGCTCCCACAGTTCTTAATCCTGAAGCTTTCTTT.

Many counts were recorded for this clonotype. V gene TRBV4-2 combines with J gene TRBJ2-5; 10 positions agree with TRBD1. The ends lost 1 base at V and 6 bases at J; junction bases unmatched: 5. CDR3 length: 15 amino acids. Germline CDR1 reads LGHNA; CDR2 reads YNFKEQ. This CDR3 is CASSQGDRGGKTQYF. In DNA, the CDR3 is TGTGCCAGCAGCCAAGGGGACAGGGGCGGTAAGACCCAGTACTTC.

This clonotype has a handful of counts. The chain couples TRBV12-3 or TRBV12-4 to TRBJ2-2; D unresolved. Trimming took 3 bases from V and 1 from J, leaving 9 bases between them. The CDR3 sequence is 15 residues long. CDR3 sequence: CASSFKEGNTGELFF. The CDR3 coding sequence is TGTGCCAGCAGTTTTAAGGAAGGGAACACCGGGGAGCTGTTTTTT.